This T cell receptor (beta chain) is from a study of blood T cell repertoires in COVID-19. Across the study: Acute and convalescent COVID-19 samples came from the United States, Italy and Spain.

The germline V gene encodes CDR1 SGHTA and CDR2 FQGTGA. V shed 2 bases and J 7 bases; nucleotides not matched to a gene: 8. This CDR3 is built from 15 residues. The count of this clone is one. Sequencing was performed with immunoSEQ multiplex PCR; in TCRdb, only in-frame clones are kept and a portion is missing. The sample lists about 240,000 clones, around 82% seen once, with less than 4% in the top ten. Cohorts were assigned according to the clinical history that participants reported. Within 2 weeks before study entry, exposed participants met a COVID-19 case. The chain couples TRBV7-3 to TRBJ1-5; the match to TRBD1 covers 7 bases. The source material was PBMCs or T cells enriched from blood (not recorded which). The clonotype was recovered from a woman aged 40 to 50 who had been exposed to COVID-19. The CDR3 coding sequence is TGTGCCAGCAGCTTAGCAGGGGGAGACGAACAGCCCCAGCATTTT. Its protein product is CASSLAGGDEQPQHF.